The clone carrying this T cell receptor beta chain was counted ten times or more. What it binds is not known. The sample belongs to a study of naive and memory T cell subsets. Two oligonucleotides, mixed equimolar, formed the beta constant-region primer covering TRBC1 and TRBC2. Four rounds of PCR amplified the ligated cDNA using nested alpha and beta constant-region primers plus SP2. TCRdb ran MiXCR on the UMI-ligation and nested PCR reads and lists one entry per CDR3 protein. Here the sample spans about 150,000 distinct CDR3 sequences, approximately 24% being singletons. Broader study findings: TCR counts from RNA may reflect activation-linked expression changes. Naive repertoires, especially CD8, held a few larger clonotypes, possibly memory cells re-expressing CD45RA.

The clonotype comes from a human donor in good health. Material: naive CD4+ T cells from blood.

The CDR3 DNA is TGTGCCAGCTCAGTCAGGGACCTGAACACTGAAGCTTTCTTT. As protein: CASSVRDLNTEAFF. V gene TRBV18 combines with J gene TRBJ1-1, with D tentatively TRBD1 (5 bases). The ends were cut back, 5 bases at V and 0 bases at J, with 10 bases in the middle. The CDR3 loop spans 14 amino acids. Germline lookup yields CDR1 KGHSH and CDR2 LQKENI.